One and the same sample provided the 27 T cell receptor beta chains below, sequenced in a study of cytomegalovirus exposure and HLA in healthy donors. PCR employed 60 Vbeta and 13 Jbeta primers. Profiling relied on immunoSEQ multiplex PCR, and the TCRdb table lists in-frame clones only, not all of them. The sample holds around 64,000 clones, more than 80% seen once. Sequencing was done on a sample of PBMCs. The receptors were gathered from a woman aged 30 to 39 in good health and CMV-seronegative.

This chain links TRBV10-2 with TRBJ2-7, with 11 bases fitting TRBD2. This CDR3 spans 15 amino acids. Germline CDR1 reads WSHSY; CDR2 reads SAAADI. V lost 4 bases to trimming and J lost 2 bases; unmatched junction nucleotides: 4. The CDR3 bases are TGCGCCAGCAGTGTGGGACTAGCGGAGCCCTACGAGCAGTACTTC. Translation gives CASSVGLAEPYEQYF.

The chain carries TRBV7-9 and TRBJ2-5, with D perhaps TRBD1 (6 bases). Trimming took off 4 bases at V and 2 bases at J, with 11 bases between the two ends. Germline V lookup: CDR1 SEHNR, CDR2 FQNEAQ (reference sequence). The CDR3 extends over 14 amino acids. The CDR3 loop is CASSWQGLQETQYF. The CDR3 DNA reads TGTGCCAGCAGCTGGCAGGGGCTTCAAGAGACCCAGTACTTC.

This chain connects TRBV18 to TRBJ1-1; D is perhaps TRBD1 (6 bases). Deletions cut 3 bases from V and 6 bases from J, with 20 bases between. In germline, CDR1 is KGHSH, CDR2 LQKENI. The CDR3 consists of 16 residues. Written as DNA, the CDR3 is TGTGCCAGCTCACCCCGGAGTAGGGACAATGGGGCTGAAGCTTTCTTT. This encodes CASSPRSRDNGAEAFF.

The V call is TRBV30, the J call TRBJ2-5; the D gene is possibly TRBD1 (5 bases). The end of the DNA fits TRBJ2-7 better, so the J call may be wrong. This CDR3 contains 14 residues. CDR1 GTSNPN and CDR2 SVGIG come from the germline V gene (reference sequence). The DNA of the CDR3 is TGTGCCTGGAGGGACACACGAAGCTCCTACGAGCAGTACTTC. It yields the protein CAWRDTRSSYEQYF.

This clone was picked up one time. The chain couples TRBV2 to TRBJ2-1; 9 nucleotides agree with TRBD2. The CDR3 is 14 amino acids. V lost 7 bases, J lost 4 bases, and 5 bases stayed unmatched. CDR1 is SNHLY and CDR2 is FYNNEI in the germline V gene. The CDR3: CASTQREVYNEQFF. CDR3 coding DNA: TGTGCCAGCACCCAGCGGGAGGTATACAATGAGCAGTTCTTC.

This chain joins TRBV15 and TRBJ2-3; the D gene is possibly TRBD1 (6 bases). Trimming took 3 bases from V and 9 from J, leaving 10 bases between them. The CDR3 runs to 12 residues. Per the germline V gene, CDR1 is LNHNV and CDR2 is YYDKDF (reference sequence). The CDR3 reads CATSSDRRTQYF. In nucleotides, the CDR3 is TGTGCCACCAGCAGTGACAGGAGGACGCAGTATTTT.

The J gene is TRBJ2-1, the V gene TRBV19; weak D call: TRBD1 (7 bases). The CDR3 extends over 16 amino acids. Trimming took 0 bases from V and 2 from J, leaving 11 bases between them. Germline lookup yields CDR1 LNHDA and CDR2 SQIVND (reference sequence). The CDR3 region has the DNA TGTGCCAGTAGTATAGATTTCAGGGGGGCCTACAATGAGCAGTTCTTC. Translated: CASSIDFRGAYNEQFF.

This chain joins TRBV7-3 and TRBJ2-1; a possible D gene is TRBD2 (6 bases). The CDR3 is made up of 18 amino acids. V was cut by 4 bases and J by 12 bases, with 31 bases left in between. Germline-derived CDR1 and CDR2 are SGHTA and FQGTGA. The CDR3 DNA follows: TGTGCCAGCAGCTCCCTGGAGGGCCTACCTTCCTTTTTCTTTCCGCAGTTCTTC. This gives the protein CASSSLEGLPSFFFPQFF. Combining the CDR3 with reference TRBV7-3 and TRBJ2-1 gives the whole variable domain GAGVSQTPSNKVTEKGKYVELRCDPISGHTALYWYRQSLGQGPEFLIYFQGTGAADDSGLPNDRFFAVRPEGSVSTLKIQRTERGDSAVYLCASSSLEGLPSFFFPQFFGPGTRLTVL.

This clone was picked up one time. The chain has TRBV28 and TRBJ2-1; 8 nucleotides line up with TRBD1. The germline gives CDR1 MDHEN, CDR2 SYDVKM. With 5 bases clipped from V and 4 bases from J, the junction kept 4 bases outside the gene matches. The CDR3 contains 14 residues. Here the CDR3 reads CASSRDRLYNEQFF. The DNA for the CDR3 is TGTGCCAGCAGTCGGGACAGGCTTTACAATGAGCAGTTCTTC.

The gene calls are TRBV6-4 and TRBJ2-5; 7 bases agree with TRBD1. The J call is doubtful: the DNA matches TRBJ2-7 better. There are 18 residues in the CDR3. Looked up from germline, CDR1 is MRHNA and CDR2 is SNTAGT. Written as DNA, the CDR3 is TGTGCCAGCAGTGCCATCGGGACAGCTACCCCTCCGTCCTACGAGCAGTACTTC. The encoded protein is CASSAIGTATPPSYEQYF.

The chain joins TRBV19 to TRBJ2-7; 7 bases line up with TRBD1. The CDR3 spans 16 residues. V shed 5 bases, J shed 4 bases, and the junction held 14 bases outside the gene matches. Looked up from germline, CDR1 is LNHDA and CDR2 is SQIVND (reference sequence). CDR3 nucleotide sequence: TGTGCCAGTAGTGCTAGACAGGGAGATCGGGCTTACGAGCAGTACTTC. This encodes CASSARQGDRAYEQYF.

The gene calls are TRBV19 and TRBJ2-7; 8 bases agree with TRBD2. The CDR3 covers 16 residues. Germline trimming cut 3 bases from V and 6 bases from J; bases unmatched to any gene: 13. Germline V gene lookup returns CDR1 LNHDA and CDR2 SQIVND (reference sequence). CDR3 bases: TGTGCCAGTAGTATTCGTACCCCGGGAGGGCCCGTCGAGCAGTACTTC. Its translation: CASSIRTPGGPVEQYF.

The chain couples TRBV4-3 to TRBJ2-1, with D tentatively TRBD1 (6 bases). V was cut by 0 bases and J by 6 bases, with 15 bases left in between. The germline V gene encodes CDR1 LGHNA and CDR2 YSLEER. This CDR3 is 16 amino acids long. CDR3 in DNA: TGCGCCAGCAGCCAAGATCCAGGGGCCGTCACCAATGAGCAGTTCTTC. Translated, it gives CASSQDPGAVTNEQFF.

V is TRBV7-3 and J is TRBJ1-1; D is ambiguous. The CDR3 contains 13 residues. The ends were cut back, 2 bases at V and 3 bases at J, with 7 bases in the middle. Per germline, CDR1 SGHTA and CDR2 FQGTGA. The CDR3 is CASSLSQYTEAFF. DNA for the CDR3: TGTGCCAGCAGCTTATCCCAGTACACTGAAGCTTTCTTT.

The chain carries TRBV12-5 and TRBJ2-3, with 8 positions matching TRBD2. The trim removed 1 base at V and 1 base at J, leaving 7 bases unmatched. The CDR3 sequence is 17 residues long. The germline gives CDR1 LGHNT, CDR2 FRNRAP. DNA of the CDR3: TGTGCTAGTGGTTTGGAGCGGGGGAGAGGGGGCACAGATACGCAGTATTTT. Translation: CASGLERGRGGTDTQYF.

This clone was found a few times. The chain links TRBV2 to TRBJ1-4; D is uncertain. Trimming cost V 10 bases and J 2 bases, with 14 bases left between them. Germline CDR1 is SNHLY and CDR2 is FYNNEI. CDR3 length: 14 amino acids. The CDR3 DNA reads TGTGCCACTTTCCGGGGAACCACTAATGAAAAACTGTTTTTT. This sequence encodes CATFRGTTNEKLFF.

This chain connects TRBV4-3 to TRBJ2-1; tentative D call: TRBD2 (6 bases). The CDR3 contains 16 residues. Trimming stripped 3 bases from V and 0 bases from J, with 12 bases between. Germline V gene data show CDR1 as LGHNA and CDR2 as YSLEER. CDR3 residues: CASSQTPSVSYNEQFF. CDR3 sequence (DNA): TGCGCCAGCAGCCAGACACCTAGCGTCTCCTACAATGAGCAGTTCTTC.

Only one count was recorded for this clone. This chain uses TRBV10-3 with TRBJ2-7; 8 positions match TRBD1. The CDR3 totals 13 residues. Germline CDR1 reads ENHRY; CDR2 reads SYGVKD. With 7 bases clipped from V and 7 bases from J, the junction kept 9 bases outside the gene matches. The CDR3 reads CAIMGTGRDEQYF. DNA of the CDR3: TGTGCCATCATGGGGACAGGTCGTGATGAGCAGTACTTC.

The chain carries TRBV5-1 and TRBJ1-2; D gene uncertain. The CDR3 length is 13 residues. The germline V gene has CDR1 SGHRS and CDR2 YFSETQ. Deletions cut 0 bases from V and 7 bases from J, with 10 bases between. Written as DNA, the CDR3 is TGCGCCAGCAGCTTGGCGGCAGGAGGTGGCTACACCTTC. It specifies CASSLAAGGGYTF.

The rearrangement joins TRBV27 to TRBJ1-1, with 7 bases identical to TRBD1. CDR1 MNHEY and CDR2 SMNVEV come from the germline V gene (reference sequence). The CDR3 runs 13 residues. The junction had 8 bases not matched to a gene; V was cut back by 6 bases and J by 7 bases. This CDR3 is CASSTRDSSEAFF. CDR3 sequence (DNA): TGTGCCAGCAGCACCCGGGACAGTAGTGAAGCTTTCTTT.

J is TRBJ2-7 and V is TRBV6-1, with 12 bases that match TRBD2. CDR1 and CDR2 from the germline V gene are MNHNS and SASEGT. The V and J ends lost 2 bases and 2 bases, in that order; junction bases with no gene match: 4. This CDR3 comprises 16 residues. The CDR3 sequence is CASSERLAGDPYEQYF. The CDR3 nucleotides are TGTGCCAGCAGTGAACGACTAGCGGGAGATCCCTACGAGCAGTACTTC.

The V and J genes are TRBV7-6 and TRBJ2-3; D may be TRBD2 (6 bases). Looked up from germline, CDR1 is SGHVS and CDR2 is FNYEAQ. V was clipped by 5 bases and J by 4 bases, with 19 bases between them. The CDR3 covers 16 residues. Here the CDR3 DNA reads TGTGCCAGCAGCCTGTCTTTTGGCGGGATCTCAGATACGCAGTATTTT. Translating it yields CASSLSFGGISDTQYF.

The chain links TRBV10-3 to TRBJ2-3, with 9 bases that match TRBD2. The V gene end was trimmed by 7 bases and the J gene end by 1 base; junction bases not matched to a gene: 6. This CDR3 is 15 amino acids long. CDR1 is ENHRY, CDR2 SYGVKD, per germline. The CDR3 reads CAIKVASGGTDTQYF. The CDR3 DNA reads TGTGCCATCAAAGTCGCTAGCGGGGGCACAGATACGCAGTATTTT.

V is TRBV5-8 and J is TRBJ1-2; D remains unclear. Trimming left V 2 bases short and J 4 bases short, with 21 bases between. Germline-derived CDR1 and CDR2 are SGHTS and YDEGEE. The CDR3 totals 17 residues. The CDR3: CASSFYRVSPLPYGYTF. In DNA, the CDR3 is TGTGCCAGCAGCTTTTACAGAGTATCGCCCCTCCCCTATGGCTACACCTTC.

The V and J genes are TRBV5-1 and TRBJ2-1; 10 bases agree with TRBD2. The CDR3 is 18 amino acids. Germline CDR1 SGHRS, CDR2 YFSETQ. J lost 2 bases, V lost 0 bases, and 8 bases had no gene match. The CDR3 loop is CASSLVRRAGGAYNEQFF. The CDR3 DNA reads TGCGCCAGCAGCTTGGTTCGGAGAGCGGGAGGGGCCTACAATGAGCAGTTCTTC.

The chain carries TRBV30 and TRBJ1-1; maybe TRBD1 (5 bases). The CDR3 runs to 14 residues. V lost 6 bases and J 1 base, leaving 15 bases between the germline ends. Looked up from germline, CDR1 is GTSNPN and CDR2 is SVGIG (reference sequence). The CDR3 DNA follows: TGTGCCTGCCCCTCGGGGGGGGAGAACACTGAAGCTTTCTTT. It translates to CACPSGGENTEAFF.

This chain joins TRBV27 and TRBJ1-1; D unclear. The germline V gene has CDR1 MNHEY and CDR2 SMNVEV (reference sequence). CDR3 size: 14 residues. Between the trimmed V and J ends, which lost 3 bases and 5 bases, there was a span of 13 bases. As DNA, the CDR3 is TGTGCCAGCAGTTTTGAACGGAGTCTAACTGAAGCTTTCTTT. It specifies CASSFERSLTEAFF.